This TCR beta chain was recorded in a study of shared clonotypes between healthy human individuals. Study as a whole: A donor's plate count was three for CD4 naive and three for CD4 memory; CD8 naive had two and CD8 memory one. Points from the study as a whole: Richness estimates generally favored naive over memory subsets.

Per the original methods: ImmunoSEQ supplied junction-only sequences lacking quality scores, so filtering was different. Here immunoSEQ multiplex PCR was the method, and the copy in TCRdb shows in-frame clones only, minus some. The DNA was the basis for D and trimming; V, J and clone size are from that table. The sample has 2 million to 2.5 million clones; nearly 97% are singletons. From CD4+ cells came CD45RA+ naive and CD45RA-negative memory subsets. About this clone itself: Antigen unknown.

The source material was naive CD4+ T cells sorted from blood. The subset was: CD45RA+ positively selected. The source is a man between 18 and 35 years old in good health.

CDR3 residues: CASTGTERYFSGANVLTF. The CDR3 coding sequence is TGTGCCAGCACCGGGACAGAGCGTTATTTCTCTGGGGCCAACGTCCTGACTTTC. This chain joins TRBV7-9 and TRBJ2-6; TRBD1 matches at 7 bases. Trimming at V came to 7 bases and at J to 0 bases, leaving 12 bases not matched to a gene. The CDR3 has 18 residues. The germline V gene has CDR1 SEHNR and CDR2 FQNEAQ (reference sequence).